This T cell receptor (beta chain) was identified during a study of beta chain features in type 1 diabetes. This CDR3 is built from 13 residues. V shed 6 bases, J shed 8 bases, and the junction held 6 bases outside the gene matches. Germline-derived CDR1 and CDR2 are KGHSH and LQKENI. Sequencing targeted expressed TCRB transcripts, as all isolated RNA had been reverse transcribed. Repertoires were generated with immunoSEQ multiplex PCR, while TCRdb's copy carries only in-frame clones and drops some. There are 150,000 to 200,000 clones in the sample; roughly 9.1% occur only once, and about 2.1% lies in the top ten.

This sequence joins TRBV18 and TRBJ2-1; 8 bases match TRBD1. The sequence was obtained from a woman in her late teens or twenties in good health. The sequencing input was central memory CD4+ T cells from blood. Here the CDR3 reads CASSLGQGDEQFF. The DNA of the CDR3 is TGTGCCAGCTCCCTCGGACAGGGCGATGAGCAGTTCTTC.